This T cell receptor (beta chain) was captured in a study of EBV T-cell therapy then PD-1 blockade in nasopharyngeal carcinoma. Assay: immunoSEQ multiplex PCR; the TCRdb copy retains only in-frame clones and omits some. The sample has roughly 22,000 clones, over 75% seen once; the top ten hold 20% to 25%. This CDR3 region has 15 residues. V shed 3 bases and J 6 bases; nucleotides not matched to a gene: 12. CDR1 DFQATT and CDR2 SNEGSKA come from the germline V gene (reference sequence). As for this clone: What it recognizes is unknown.

Regarding treatment: AdE1-LMPpoly-expanded autologous EBV-specific T-cell therapy followed by anti-PD-1 nivolumab. Here the sequenced sample was CD8+ T cells from blood, taken at day -245 from a patient whose treatment included autologous EBV-specific T cells and nivolumab. The receptor was isolated from a man aged 40-49 years with nasopharyngeal carcinoma. The chain links TRBV20-1 to TRBJ2-7; 9 positions match TRBD1. CDR3 sequence (DNA): TGCAGTGCTAGTCGCCCGGGACAGGGTAGTCCCGAGCAGTACTTC. It translates to CSASRPGQGSPEQYF.